This T cell receptor beta chain is from a study of T cells in Graves' hyperthyroidism and ophthalmopathy. Findings and limits, study-wide: Within blood appeared most thyroid clonotypes that had expanded above 0.001. In validation, the model predicted ophthalmopathy. These predictions came a median approximately 5.9 months before onset.

This clonotype came up many times. The antigen is not known. The V gene lost 0 bases and the J gene lost 4 bases, with 21 bases spanning the gap. Germline CDR1 MGHRA, CDR2 YSYEKL. The length of the CDR3 is 18 residues. Amplified TCR beta CDR3 regions came from RNA transcripts. During a first-round RT-PCR of the TCR CDR3, the HTBI primer set was used. Using its own MiXCR run on the multiplex PCR reads, TCRdb lists one record per CDR3 protein. The sample has hundreds of thousands of distinct CDR3 sequences, around a quarter seen once. The source of the PBMCs was less than 12 ml of fresh peripheral blood. The receptor's source is a woman in her thirties with Graves' ophthalmopathy. Sequencing input: blood. This chain uses TRBV4-1 with TRBJ1-1; perhaps TRBD1 as D (5 bases). In DNA, the CDR3 is TGCGCCAGCAGCCAAGAGTGGGTCTTTCAGGGATGGGGCACTGAAGCTTTCTTT. This gives the protein CASSQEWVFQGWGTEAFF.